A selection of T cell receptor beta chains follows, all from one sample in a study of blood T cell repertoires in COVID-19. The assay was immunoSEQ multiplex PCR, and TCRdb's table has in-frame clones only and misses some. The data show approximately 400,000 clones, around 89% seen once. The specimen sequenced was PBMCs or T cells enriched from blood (not recorded which). The receptors were gathered from a woman aged 18-29 years who had recovered from COVID-19. CDR3s include the opening cysteine and the closing phenylalanine or tryptophan. D genes are given only for firm matches. Clone size is given for some rows only: seen once, a few or many times, or a class if the clone is expanded.

>.|TRBJ2-2|TRBV5-1|TRBD2
TGCGCCAGCGGGGGGCAAGAGTTCCTAGCGGGGGACACCGGGGAGCTGTTTTTT
CASGGQEFLAGDTGELFF
>few|TRBJ2-3|TRBV19|.
TGTGCCAGTACCGACCGTCGACTCACAGATACGCAGTATTTT
CASTDRRLTDTQYF
>.|TRBJ2-7|TRBV3-1/TRBV3-2|TRBD2
TGTGCCAGCAGCCAAGAAACTCTAGCGGGGTGGGACGAGCAGTACTTC
CASSQETLAGWDEQYF
>.|TRBJ1-1|TRBV5-4|TRBD1
TGTGCCACGCGTTCAGGGACAGGGAACACTGAAGCTTTCTTT
CATRSGTGNTEAFF
>once|TRBJ1-1|TRBV6-2/TRBV6-3|.
TGTGCCAGCAGTCCCCAAGGGGACACTGAAGCTTTCTTT
CASSPQGDTEAFF
>.|TRBJ2-3|TRBV13|.
TGTGCCAGCAGCTCTCGACACGCCACAGATACGCAGTATTTT
CASSSRHATDTQYF
>.|TRBJ2-7|TRBV2|TRBD1
TGTGCCAGCAGGGGACAGAAAGCCTACGAGCAGTACTTC
CASRGQKAYEQYF
>.|TRBJ1-1|TRBV29-1|.
TGCAGCGTTGATGAGGCGGGTGAAGCTTTCTTT
CSVDEAGEAFF
>.|TRBJ1-2|TRBV3-1/TRBV3-2|TRBD1
TGTGCCAGCAGCCAAGACATCCGACAGGGAGAATATGGCTACACCTTC
CASSQDIRQGEYGYTF
>.|TRBJ2-7|TRBV7-9|TRBD1
TGTGCCAGCAGCGACCGGGACAGCCCCTACGAGCAGTACTTC
CASSDRDSPYEQYF
>.|TRBJ1-6|TRBV6-5|.
TGTGCCACCGGACAGACTAATTCACCCCTCCACTTT
CATGQTNSPLHF
>.|TRBJ2-5|TRBV12-5|.
TGTGCTAGTTGCAACCAGGGGTACCAAGAGACCCAGTACTTC
CASCNQGYQETQYF
>.|TRBJ1-1|TRBV29-1|.
TGCAGCGTTGAAGGCAGGGAAGGCACTGAAGCTTTCTTT
CSVEGREGTEAFF
>.|TRBJ2-3|TRBV18|.
TGTGCCAGCTCACCTCCGGGACTTCCCTTCCCCACTAGCACAGATACGCAGTATTTT
CASSPPGLPFPTSTDTQYF
>.|TRBJ1-1|TRBV9|TRBD1
TGTGCCAGCAGCGTGACAGGGGGAGGGACTGAAGCTTTCTTT
CASSVTGGGTEAFF
>once|TRBJ2-1|TRBV4-1|TRBD2
TGCGCCAGCAGCCAAGATTGGCAGCGGGGGGACTACAATGAGCAGTTCTTC
CASSQDWQRGDYNEQFF
>.|TRBJ1-1|TRBV6-5|TRBD1
TGTGCCAGCAGACACGGGACAGGGGAAGGTGAAGCTTTCTTT
CASRHGTGEGEAFF
>.|TRBJ2-1|TRBV6-5|TRBD2
TGTGCCAGCAGTTTTCTAGCGGCATACAATGAGCAGTTCTTC
CASSFLAAYNEQFF
>.|TRBJ1-2|TRBV7-2|.
TGTGCCAGCAGCAGACGCACGGGGAACGCCTATGGCTACACCTTC
CASSRRTGNAYGYTF
>.|TRBJ2-2|TRBV7-3|TRBD1
TGTGCCAGCAGCCGGGGACAGGGGGAGACCGGGGAGCTGTTTTTT
CASSRGQGETGELFF
>.|TRBJ2-6|TRBV6-4|.
TGTGCCAGCAGTGACTCGGGCACCAACTCTGGGGCCAACGTCCTGACTTTC
CASSDSGTNSGANVLTF
>.|TRBJ1-5|TRBV6-5|TRBD1
TGTGCCAGCAGTCCGACAGGGGACGGTCAGCCCCAGCATTTT
CASSPTGDGQPQHF
>.|TRBJ2-7|TRBV18|TRBD1
TGTGCCAGCTCACCACAAGACAGGGTCGCCTCCTACGAGCAGTACTTC
CASSPQDRVASYEQYF
>.|TRBJ2-1|TRBV7-8|TRBD2
TGTGCCAGCAGCTCACGAACCATACCGGGACTAGCCGGCAATGAGCAGTTCTTC
CASSSRTIPGLAGNEQFF
>.|TRBJ1-1|TRBV3-1/TRBV3-2|.
TGTGCCAGCAGCCAAAGAACAGGCGTGATAGGAGCTTTCTTT
CASSQRTGVIGAFF
>.|TRBJ1-2|TRBV12-2|.
TGTGCAAGTCGCTTCCTCTTCCCTTATATAGGCTACACCTTC
CASRFLFPYIGYTF
>.|TRBJ2-3|TRBV5-1|.
TGCGCCAGCAGCTCCCGGGATTTAGCGACAGATACGCAGTATTTT
CASSSRDLATDTQYF
>.|TRBJ2-5|TRBV3-1/TRBV3-2|.
TGTGCCAGCAGCCCCCTTTTGTCCTCAACGCCGGGGACCCAGTACTTC
CASSPLLSSTPGTQYF
>.|TRBJ2-2|TRBV7-6|.
TGTGCCAGCAGCTTACATGTGAACACCGGGGAGCTGTTTTTT
CASSLHVNTGELFF